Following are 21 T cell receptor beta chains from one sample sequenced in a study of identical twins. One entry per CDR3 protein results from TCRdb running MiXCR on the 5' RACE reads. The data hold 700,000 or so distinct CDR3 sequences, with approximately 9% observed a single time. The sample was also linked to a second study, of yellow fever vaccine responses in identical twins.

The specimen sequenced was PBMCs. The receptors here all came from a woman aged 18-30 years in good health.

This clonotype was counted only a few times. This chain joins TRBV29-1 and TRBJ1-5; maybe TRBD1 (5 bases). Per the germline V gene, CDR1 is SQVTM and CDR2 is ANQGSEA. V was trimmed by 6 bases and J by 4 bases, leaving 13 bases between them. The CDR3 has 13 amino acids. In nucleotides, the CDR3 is TGCAGCGTCGGTGGGGGTCTGAATCAGCCCCAGCATTTT. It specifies CSVGGGLNQPQHF.

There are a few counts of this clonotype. DNA for the CDR3: TGTGCCAGCATAGGAAGAGACAGGGAGACCTACGAGCAGTACTTC. Its protein product is CASIGRDRETYEQYF. The genes are TRBV6-1 and TRBJ2-7; 7 nucleotides line up with TRBD1. Germline V gene sequence: CDR1 MNHNS, CDR2 SASEGT. V was pared by 7 bases and J by 2 bases, with 11 bases of the junction left unmatched. The CDR3 has 15 residues.

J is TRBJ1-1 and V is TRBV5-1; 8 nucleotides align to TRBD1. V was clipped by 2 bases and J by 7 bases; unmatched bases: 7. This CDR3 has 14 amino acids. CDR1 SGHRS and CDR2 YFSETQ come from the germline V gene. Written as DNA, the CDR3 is TGCGCCAGCAGCTTCGGAGACAGGGGCCTTGAAGCTTTCTTT. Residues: CASSFGDRGLEAFF.

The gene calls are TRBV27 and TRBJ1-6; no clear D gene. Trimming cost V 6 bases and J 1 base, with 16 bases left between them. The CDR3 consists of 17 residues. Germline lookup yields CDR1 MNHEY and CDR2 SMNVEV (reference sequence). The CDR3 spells CASSHSLQQSYNSPLHF. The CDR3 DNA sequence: TGTGCCAGCAGCCACTCCCTTCAACAGTCCTATAATTCACCCCTCCACTTT.

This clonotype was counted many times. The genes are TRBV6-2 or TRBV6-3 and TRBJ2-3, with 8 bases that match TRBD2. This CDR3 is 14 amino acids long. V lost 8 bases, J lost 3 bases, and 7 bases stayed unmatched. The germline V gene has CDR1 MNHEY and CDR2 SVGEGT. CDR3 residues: CASGLAGLTDTQYF. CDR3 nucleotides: TGTGCCAGCGGCTTAGCGGGGCTTACAGATACGCAGTATTTT.

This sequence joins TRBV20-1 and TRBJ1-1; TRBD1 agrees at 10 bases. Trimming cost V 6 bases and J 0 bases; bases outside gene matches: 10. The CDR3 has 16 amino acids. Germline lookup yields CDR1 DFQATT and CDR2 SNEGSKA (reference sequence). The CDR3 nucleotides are TGCAGTGCAACCGGGACAGGGGTCCTTATGAACACTGAAGCTTTCTTT. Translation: CSATGTGVLMNTEAFF.

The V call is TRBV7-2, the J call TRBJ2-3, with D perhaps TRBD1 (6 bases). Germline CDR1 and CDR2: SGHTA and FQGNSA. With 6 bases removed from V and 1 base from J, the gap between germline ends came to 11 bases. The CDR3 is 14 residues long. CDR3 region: CASRQGQRTDTQYF. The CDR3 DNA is TGTGCCAGCAGACAAGGACAGCGCACAGATACGCAGTATTTT.

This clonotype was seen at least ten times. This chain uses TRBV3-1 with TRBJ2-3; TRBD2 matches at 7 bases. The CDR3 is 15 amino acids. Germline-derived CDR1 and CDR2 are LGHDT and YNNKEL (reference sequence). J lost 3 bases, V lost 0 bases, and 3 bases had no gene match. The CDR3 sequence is CASSQEASGTDTQYF. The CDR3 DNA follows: TGTGCCAGCAGCCAAGAGGCTAGCGGTACAGATACGCAGTATTTT.

CDR3 sequence: CSATKVVADTQYF. CDR3 DNA sequence: TGCAGTGCCACCAAGGTTGTCGCAGATACGCAGTATTTT. This chain uses TRBV20-1 with TRBJ2-3; no clear D gene. The ends were cut back, 6 bases at V and 4 bases at J, with 14 bases in the middle. CDR1 and CDR2 (germline): DFQATT, SNEGSKA (reference sequence). CDR3 length equals 13 residues.

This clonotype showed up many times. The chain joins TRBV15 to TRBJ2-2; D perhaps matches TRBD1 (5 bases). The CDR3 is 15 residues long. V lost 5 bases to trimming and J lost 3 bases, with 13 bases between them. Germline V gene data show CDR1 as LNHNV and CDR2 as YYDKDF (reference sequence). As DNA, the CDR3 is TGTGCCACCAGCCTTGCAGGGTCCCACACCGGGGAGCTGTTTTTT. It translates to CATSLAGSHTGELFF.

This chain's CDR3 is CASSHREMAEAFF. In DNA, the CDR3 is TGTGCCAGCAGCCACAGGGAGATGGCTGAAGCTTTCTTT. The chain joins TRBV3-1 to TRBJ1-1; the D gene is possibly TRBD1 (5 bases). The germline gives CDR1 LGHDT, CDR2 YNNKEL (reference sequence). This CDR3 has 13 amino acids. V was pared by 3 bases and J by 6 bases, with 11 bases between.

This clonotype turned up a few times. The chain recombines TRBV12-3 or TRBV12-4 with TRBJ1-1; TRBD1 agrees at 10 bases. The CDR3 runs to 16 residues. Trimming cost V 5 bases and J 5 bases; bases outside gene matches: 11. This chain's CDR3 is CASSSRPGDRGTEAFF. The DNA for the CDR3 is TGTGCCAGCAGTAGCCGCCCGGGGGACAGGGGAACTGAAGCTTTCTTT.

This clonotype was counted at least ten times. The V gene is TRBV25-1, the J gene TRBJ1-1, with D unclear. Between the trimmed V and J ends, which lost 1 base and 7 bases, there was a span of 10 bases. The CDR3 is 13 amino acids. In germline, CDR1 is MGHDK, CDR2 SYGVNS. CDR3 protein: CASSELQGFEAFF. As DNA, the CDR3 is TGTGCCAGCAGTGAATTGCAAGGATTTGAAGCTTTCTTT.

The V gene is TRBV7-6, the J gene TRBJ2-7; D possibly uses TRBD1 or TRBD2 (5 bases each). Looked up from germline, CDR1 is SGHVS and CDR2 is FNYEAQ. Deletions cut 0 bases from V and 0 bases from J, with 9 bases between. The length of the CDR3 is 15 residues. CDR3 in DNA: TGTGCCAGCAGCTTAGCACTCGGGACCTCCTACGAGCAGTACTTC. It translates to CASSLALGTSYEQYF.

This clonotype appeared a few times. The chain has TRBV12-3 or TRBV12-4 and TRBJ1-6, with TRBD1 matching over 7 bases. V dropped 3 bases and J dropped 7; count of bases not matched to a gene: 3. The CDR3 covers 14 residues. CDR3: CASSFGQENSPLHF. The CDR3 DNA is TGTGCCAGCAGTTTCGGACAGGAAAATTCACCCCTCCACTTT.

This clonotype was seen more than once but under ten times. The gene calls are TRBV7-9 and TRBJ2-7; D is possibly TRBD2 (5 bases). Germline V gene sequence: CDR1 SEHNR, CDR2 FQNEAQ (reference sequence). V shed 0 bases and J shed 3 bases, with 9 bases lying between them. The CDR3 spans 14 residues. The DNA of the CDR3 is TGTGCCAGCAGCTTAGCGGGAGAGTTCTACGAGCAGTACTTC. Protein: CASSLAGEFYEQYF. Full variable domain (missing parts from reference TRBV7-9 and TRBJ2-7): DTGVSQNPRHKITKRGQNVTFRCDPISEHNRLYWYRQTLGQGPEFLTYFQNEAQLEKSRLLSDRFSAERPKGSFSTLEIQRTEQGDSAMYLCASSLAGEFYEQYFGPGTRLTVT.

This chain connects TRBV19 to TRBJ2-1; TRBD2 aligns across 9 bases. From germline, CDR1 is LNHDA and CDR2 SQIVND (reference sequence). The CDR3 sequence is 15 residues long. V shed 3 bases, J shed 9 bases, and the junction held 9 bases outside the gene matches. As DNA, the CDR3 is TGTGCCAGTAGTATTTTTCCTAGCGGGAACGTTGAGCAGTTCTTC. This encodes CASSIFPSGNVEQFF. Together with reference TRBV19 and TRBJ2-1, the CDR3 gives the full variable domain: DGGITQSPKYLFRKEGQNVTLSCEQNLNHDAMYWYRQDPGQGLRLIYYSQIVNDFQKGDIAEGYSVSREKKESFPLTVTSAQKNPTAFYLCASSIFPSGNVEQFFGPGTRLTVL.

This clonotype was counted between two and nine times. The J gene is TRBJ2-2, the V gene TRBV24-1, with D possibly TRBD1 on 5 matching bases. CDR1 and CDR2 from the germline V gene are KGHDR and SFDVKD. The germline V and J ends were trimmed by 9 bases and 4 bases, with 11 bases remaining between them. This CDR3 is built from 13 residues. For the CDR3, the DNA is TGTGCCACCGGGGCCGTGGGCACCGGGGAGCTGTTTTTT. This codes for CATGAVGTGELFF.

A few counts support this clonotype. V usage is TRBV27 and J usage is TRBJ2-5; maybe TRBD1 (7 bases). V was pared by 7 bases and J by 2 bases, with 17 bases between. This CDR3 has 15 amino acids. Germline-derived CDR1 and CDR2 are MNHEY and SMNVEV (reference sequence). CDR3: CASITRQGGQETQYF. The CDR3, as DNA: TGTGCCAGCATCACACGGCAGGGGGGACAAGAGACCCAGTACTTC.

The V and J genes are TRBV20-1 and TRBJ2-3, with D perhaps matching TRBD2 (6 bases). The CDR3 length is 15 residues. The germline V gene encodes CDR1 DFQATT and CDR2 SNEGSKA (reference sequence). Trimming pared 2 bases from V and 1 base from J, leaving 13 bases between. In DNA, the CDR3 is TGCAGTGCTAGACCTAGTTGGGGGGGCACAGATACGCAGTATTTT. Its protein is CSARPSWGGTDTQYF.

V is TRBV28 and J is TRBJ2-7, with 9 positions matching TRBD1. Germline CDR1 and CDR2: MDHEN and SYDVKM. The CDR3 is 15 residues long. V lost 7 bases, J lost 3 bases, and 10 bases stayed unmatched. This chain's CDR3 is CASTRTGGRYYEQYF. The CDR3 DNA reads TGTGCCAGCACCAGAACAGGGGGCCGGTACTACGAGCAGTACTTC.